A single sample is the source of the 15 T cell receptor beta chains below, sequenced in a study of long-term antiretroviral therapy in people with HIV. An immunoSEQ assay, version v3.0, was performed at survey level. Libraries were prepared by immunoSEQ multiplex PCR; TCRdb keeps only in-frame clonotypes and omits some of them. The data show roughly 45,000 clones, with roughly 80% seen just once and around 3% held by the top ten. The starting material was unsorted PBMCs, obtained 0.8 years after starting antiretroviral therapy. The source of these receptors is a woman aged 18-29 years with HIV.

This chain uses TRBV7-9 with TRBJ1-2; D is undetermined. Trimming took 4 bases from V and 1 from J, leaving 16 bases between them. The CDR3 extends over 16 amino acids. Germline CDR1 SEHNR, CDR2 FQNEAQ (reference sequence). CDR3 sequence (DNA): TGTGCCAGCAGCTCCATGAATTATTATGATAACTATGGCTACACCTTC. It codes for CASSSMNYYDNYGYTF.

CDR3 amino acids: CASNVRDRDNEQFF. CDR3 sequence (DNA): TGTGCCAGCAACGTCCGGGACAGGGACAATGAGCAGTTCTTC. The chain links TRBV27 to TRBJ2-1; TRBD1 aligns across 9 bases. Germline assignment: CDR1 MNHEY and CDR2 SMNVEV (reference sequence). There are 14 residues in the CDR3. The trim removed 7 bases at V and 5 bases at J, leaving 6 bases unmatched.

CDR3 in amino acids: CASSLGGPAGTEAFF. For the CDR3, the DNA is TGTGCCAGCAGCTTAGGGGGTCCTGCGGGGACTGAAGCTTTCTTT. This chain joins TRBV11-3 and TRBJ1-1; D is undetermined. Trimming pared 1 base from V and 5 bases from J, leaving 14 bases between. CDR3 length equals 15 residues. Germline CDR1 and CDR2: SGHNT and YENEEA. Full variable domain (remainder filled in from reference TRBV11-3 and TRBJ1-1): EAGVVQSPRYKIIEKKQPVAFWCNPISGHNTLYWYLQNLGQGPELLIRYENEEAVDDSQLPKDRFSAERLKGVDSTLKIQPAELGDSAVYLCASSLGGPAGTEAFFGQGTRLTVV.

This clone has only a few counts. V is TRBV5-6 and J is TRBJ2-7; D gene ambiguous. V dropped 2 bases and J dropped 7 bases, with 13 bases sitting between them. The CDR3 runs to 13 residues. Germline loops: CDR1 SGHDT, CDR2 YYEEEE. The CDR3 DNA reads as TGTGCCAGCAGCTTATTTCCCCGCGTAGAGCAGTACTTC. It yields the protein CASSLFPRVEQYF.

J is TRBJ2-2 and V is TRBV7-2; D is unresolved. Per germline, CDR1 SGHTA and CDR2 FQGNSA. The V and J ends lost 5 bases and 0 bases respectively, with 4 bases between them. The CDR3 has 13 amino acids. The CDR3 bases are TGTGCCAGCAGCCGGACGAACACCGGGGAGCTGTTTTTT. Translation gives CASSRTNTGELFF.

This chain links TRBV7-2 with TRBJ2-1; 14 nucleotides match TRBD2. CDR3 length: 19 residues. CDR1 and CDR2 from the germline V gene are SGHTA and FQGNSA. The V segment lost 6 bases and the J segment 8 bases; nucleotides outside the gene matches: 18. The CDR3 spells CASSATPRLAGGVDYEQFF. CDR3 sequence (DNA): TGTGCCAGCAGTGCAACCCCCCGACTAGCGGGAGGGGTTGACTATGAGCAGTTCTTC.

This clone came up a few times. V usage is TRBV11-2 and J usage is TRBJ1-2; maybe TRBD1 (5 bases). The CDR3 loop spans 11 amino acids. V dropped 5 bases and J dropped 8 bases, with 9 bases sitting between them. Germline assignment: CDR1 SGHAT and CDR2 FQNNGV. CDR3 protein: CASSPGVGYTF. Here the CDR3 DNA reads TGTGCCAGCAGCCCGGGGGTCGGCTACACCTTC.

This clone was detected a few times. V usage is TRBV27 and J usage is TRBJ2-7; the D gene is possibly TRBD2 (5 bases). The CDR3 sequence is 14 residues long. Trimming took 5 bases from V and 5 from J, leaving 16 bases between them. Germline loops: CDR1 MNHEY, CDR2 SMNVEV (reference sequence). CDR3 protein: CASSEAAGMDEQYF. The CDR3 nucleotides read TGTGCCAGCAGTGAAGCCGCCGGGATGGACGAGCAGTACTTC.

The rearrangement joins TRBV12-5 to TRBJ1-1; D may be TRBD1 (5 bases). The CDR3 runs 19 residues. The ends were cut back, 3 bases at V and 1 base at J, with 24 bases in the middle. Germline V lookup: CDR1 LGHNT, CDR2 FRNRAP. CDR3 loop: CASGFYGGEGAPWNTEAFF. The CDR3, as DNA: TGTGCTAGTGGTTTCTACGGGGGGGAGGGCGCCCCCTGGAACACTGAAGCTTTCTTT.

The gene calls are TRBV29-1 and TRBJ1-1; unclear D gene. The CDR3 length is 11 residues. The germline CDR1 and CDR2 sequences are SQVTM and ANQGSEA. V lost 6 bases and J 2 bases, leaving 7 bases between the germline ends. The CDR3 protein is CSVPGNTEAFF. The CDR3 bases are TGCAGCGTCCCGGGCAACACTGAAGCTTTCTTT.

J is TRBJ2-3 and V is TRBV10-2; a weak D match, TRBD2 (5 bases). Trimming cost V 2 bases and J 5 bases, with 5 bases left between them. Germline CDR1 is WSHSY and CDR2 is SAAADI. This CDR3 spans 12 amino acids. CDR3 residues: CASSEAGDTQYF. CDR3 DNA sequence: TGCGCCAGCAGTGAGGCGGGAGATACGCAGTATTTT.

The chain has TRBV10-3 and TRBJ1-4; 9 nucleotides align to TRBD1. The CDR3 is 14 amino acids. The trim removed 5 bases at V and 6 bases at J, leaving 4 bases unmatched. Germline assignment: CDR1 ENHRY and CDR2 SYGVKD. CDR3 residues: CAISSGTGYEKLFF. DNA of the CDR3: TGTGCCATCAGTTCCGGGACAGGGTATGAAAAACTGTTTTTT.

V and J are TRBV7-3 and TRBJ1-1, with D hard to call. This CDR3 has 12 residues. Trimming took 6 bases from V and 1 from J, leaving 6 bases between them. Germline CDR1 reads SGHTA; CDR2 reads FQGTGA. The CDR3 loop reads CASRNENTEAFF. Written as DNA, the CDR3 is TGTGCCAGCAGGAACGAGAACACTGAAGCTTTCTTT.

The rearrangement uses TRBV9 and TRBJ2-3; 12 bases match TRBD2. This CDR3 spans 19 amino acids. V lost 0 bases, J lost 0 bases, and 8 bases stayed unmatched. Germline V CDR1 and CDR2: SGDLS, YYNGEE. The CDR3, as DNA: TGTGCCAGCAGCGTAGACCTAGCGGGAGGGCCGGGGAGCACAGATACGCAGTATTTT. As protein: CASSVDLAGGPGSTDTQYF. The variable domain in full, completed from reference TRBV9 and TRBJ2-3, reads DSGVTQTPKHLITATGQRVTLRCSPRSGDLSVYWYQQSLDQGLQFLIQYYNGEERAKGNILERFSAQQFPDLHSELNLSSLELGDSALYFCASSVDLAGGPGSTDTQYFGPGTRLTVL.

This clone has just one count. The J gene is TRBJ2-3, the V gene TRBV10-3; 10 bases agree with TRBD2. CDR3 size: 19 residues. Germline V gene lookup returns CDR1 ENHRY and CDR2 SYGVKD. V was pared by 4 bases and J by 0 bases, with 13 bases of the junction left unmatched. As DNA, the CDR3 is TGTGCCATCAGTGCGCCTAGCGGGAGACCCAAGGAAAGCACAGATACGCAGTATTTT. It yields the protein CAISAPSGRPKESTDTQYF.